A few counts support the clone carrying this TCR beta chain. Its specificity is unknown. Trimming removed 7 bases at V and 5 bases at J, with 14 bases between. Germline V lookup: CDR1 SNHLY, CDR2 FYNNEI. The CDR3 extends over 13 amino acids. These data originate in a study of T cells after posttransplantation cyclophosphamide. Overall study results and limits: Blood and skin or GI T cell repertoires showed limited TRB overlap.

Sequenced by immunoSEQ multiplex PCR; TCRdb stores in-frame clones only, minus some. Observed in the sample are roughly 35,000 clones, none of them singletons. The sequence derives from a woman aged 50 to 65 in good health and a related stem cell transplant donor. Sequencing was done on a sample of PBMCs. The chain couples TRBV2 to TRBJ2-5, with D maybe TRBD1 (5 bases). The CDR3 sequence: CASTQDRKETQYF. The DNA for the CDR3 is TGTGCCAGCACACAGGACCGGAAGGAGACCCAGTACTTC.